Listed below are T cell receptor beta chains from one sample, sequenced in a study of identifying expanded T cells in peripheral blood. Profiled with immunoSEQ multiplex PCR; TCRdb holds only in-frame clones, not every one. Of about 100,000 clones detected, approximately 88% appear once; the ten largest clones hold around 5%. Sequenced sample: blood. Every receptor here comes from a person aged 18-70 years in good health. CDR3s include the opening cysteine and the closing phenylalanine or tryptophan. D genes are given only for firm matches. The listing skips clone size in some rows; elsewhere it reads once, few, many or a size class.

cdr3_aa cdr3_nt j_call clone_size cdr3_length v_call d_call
CASSQGQGRTEAFF TGCGCCAGCAGCCAAGGACAGGGAAGAACTGAAGCTTTCTTT TRBJ1-1 . 14 TRBV4-1 TRBD1
CASSLGHVGSGNTIYF TGCGCCAGCAGCTTGGGACACGTCGGCTCTGGAAACACCATATATTTT TRBJ1-3 . 16 TRBV5-1 .
CASSMGTGLNYGYTF TGTGCCAGTAGTATGGGGACAGGGCTTAACTATGGCTACACCTTC TRBJ1-2 . 15 TRBV19 TRBD1
CASSLRLNEKLFF TGTGCCAGCAGCCTCCGCCTAAATGAAAAACTGTTTTTT TRBJ1-4 . 13 TRBV14 .
CASSGSRDTATNEKLFF TGTGCCAGCAGCGGATCTCGGGACACCGCAACTAATGAAAAACTGTTTTTT TRBJ1-4 . 17 TRBV9 .
CASGLGIAFYGYTF TGTGCTAGTGGTTTGGGCATTGCTTTCTATGGCTACACCTTC TRBJ1-2 . 14 TRBV12-5 .
CASSFPTSGRQGEQFF TGTGCCAGCAGCTTCCCGACTAGCGGGAGGCAAGGAGAGCAGTTCTTC TRBJ2-1 once 16 TRBV5-6 TRBD2
CSAPSAGWANEQFF TGCAGCGCTCCCTCGGCGGGATGGGCCAATGAGCAGTTCTTC TRBJ2-1 . 14 TRBV29-1 .
CASSALRASTGELFF TGTGCCAGCAGCGCATTACGAGCGAGCACCGGGGAGCTGTTTTTT TRBJ2-2 . 15 TRBV6-5 .
CASSVDNGLNTEAFF TGTGCCAGCAGCGTAGATAACGGCTTGAACACTGAAGCTTTCTTT TRBJ1-1 . 15 TRBV9 .
CASSLWDRGETQYF TGTGCCAGCAGCTTATGGGACAGGGGTGAGACCCAGTACTTC TRBJ2-5 . 14 TRBV7-2 TRBD1
CASSYRGAETQYF TGTGCCAGCAGCTACCGAGGGGCAGAGACCCAGTACTTC TRBJ2-5 . 13 TRBV7-9 .
CSARLLGTQYF TGCAGTGCACGACTCCTGGGTACGCAGTATTTT TRBJ2-3 . 11 TRBV20-1 .
CASSRADSPTGELFF TGTGCCAGCAGCCGGGCGGACAGTCCCACCGGGGAGCTGTTTTTT TRBJ2-2 . 15 TRBV5-4 .
CASSPKTGTGAGYTF TGTGCCAGCAGCCCGAAAACCGGGACAGGGGCGGGCTACACCTTC TRBJ1-2 . 15 TRBV5-4 TRBD1
CASSSGSTSGANVLTF TGTGCCAGCAGCTCCGGGTCTACCTCTGGGGCCAACGTCCTGACTTTC TRBJ2-6 . 16 TRBV9 .
CAWRRVAGTMDYGYTF TGTGCCTGGAGACGAGTGGCAGGTACTATGGACTATGGCTACACCTTC TRBJ1-2 . 16 TRBV30 .